The T cell receptor beta chain under discussion was sequenced for a study of CD8+ T cells in alopecia areata. In the study overall: Twice a day, 5 to 10 mg of oral tofacitinib was administered to treated patients. Affected scalp percentage gauged treated patients' severity.

This clone was seen a few times. This CDR3 comprises 14 residues. With 7 bases removed from V and 0 bases from J, the gap between germline ends came to 10 bases. Per germline, CDR1 SGDLS and CDR2 YYNGEE. This sample's treatment: oral pan-JAK inhibitor, 5-10 mg twice daily. RNA extraction and reverse transcription yielded cDNA as sequencing template. The repertoire was sequenced with immunoSEQ multiplex PCR; TCRdb's copy has only in-frame clones and lacks some. The top ten hold about 17% of the sample, which has around 100,000 clones, around 40% seen once. The specimen was CD8+ T cells sorted from blood, collected at week 24, from a patient treated with tofacitinib. J is TRBJ2-2 and V is TRBV9; D gene uncertain. The TCR sequence derives from a human donor with alopecia areata. CDR3 nucleotides: TGTGCCAGCCGGGCCTCCCCGAACACCGGGGAGCTGTTTTTT. Protein: CASRASPNTGELFF.